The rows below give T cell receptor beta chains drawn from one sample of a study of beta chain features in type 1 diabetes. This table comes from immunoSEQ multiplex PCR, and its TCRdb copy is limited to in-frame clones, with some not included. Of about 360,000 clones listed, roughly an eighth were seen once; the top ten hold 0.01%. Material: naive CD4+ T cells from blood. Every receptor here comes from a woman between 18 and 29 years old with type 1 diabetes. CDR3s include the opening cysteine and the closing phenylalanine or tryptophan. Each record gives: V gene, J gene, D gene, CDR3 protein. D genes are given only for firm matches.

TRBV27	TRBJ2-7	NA	CASSLSRQYEQYF
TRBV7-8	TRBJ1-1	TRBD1	CASSLKGQGWGTEAFF
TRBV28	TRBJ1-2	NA	CASSWEVYGYTF
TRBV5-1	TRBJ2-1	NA	CASRKGDEQFF
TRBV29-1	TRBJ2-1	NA	CSADSGTFEQFF
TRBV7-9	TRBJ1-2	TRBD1	CASSPLTGKTNYGYTF
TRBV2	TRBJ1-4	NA	CASNRDTTNEKLFF
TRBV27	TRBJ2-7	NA	CASSLQVAGSYEQYF
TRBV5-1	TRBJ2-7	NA	CASSLDPGESEQYF
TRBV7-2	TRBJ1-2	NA	CASSRSGTGYGYTF
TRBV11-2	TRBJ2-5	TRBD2	CASRPAGIQETQYF
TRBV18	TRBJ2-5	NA	CASSPPRLETQYF
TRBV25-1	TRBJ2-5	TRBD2	CASSTSRTQYF
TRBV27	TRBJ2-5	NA	CASSLRGYRETQYF
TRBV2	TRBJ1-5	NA	CASMADSNQPQHF
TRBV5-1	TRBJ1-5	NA	CASSLGPNQPQHF
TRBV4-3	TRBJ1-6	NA	CASSQAGSPAGTLHF
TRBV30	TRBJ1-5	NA	CAWSVRENQPQHF
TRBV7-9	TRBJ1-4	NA	CASSLSGAENEKLFF
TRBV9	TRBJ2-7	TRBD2	CASSVAKGLAGTVFPYEQYF
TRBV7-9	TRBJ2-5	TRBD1	CASSLQGATPQETQYF
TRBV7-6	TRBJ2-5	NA	CASRAGETQYF
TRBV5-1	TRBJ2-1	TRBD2	CASSVGTTTSGRANEQFF
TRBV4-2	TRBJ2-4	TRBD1	CASSQGKQGAKNIQYF
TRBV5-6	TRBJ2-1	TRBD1	CASSQPGQGYYNEQFF
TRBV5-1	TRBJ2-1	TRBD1	CASSLRQGYNEQFF
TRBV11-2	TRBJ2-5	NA	CASSFTSGVQETQYF
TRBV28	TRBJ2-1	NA	CASSGKIPYNEQFF
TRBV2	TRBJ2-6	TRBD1	CASRPGQGAPGANVLTF
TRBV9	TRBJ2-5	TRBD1	CASSPRGQGYQETQYF
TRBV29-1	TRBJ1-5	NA	CSVTRDFGQPQHF
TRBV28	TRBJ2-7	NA	CASRANRRPYEQYF
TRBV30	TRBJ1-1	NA	CAWSVRGTMNTEAFF
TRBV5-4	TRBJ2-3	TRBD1	CASSLSGQGSTDTQYF
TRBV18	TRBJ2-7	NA	CASSGDLTGVQQYF
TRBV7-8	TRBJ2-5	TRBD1	CASNQGQGETQYF
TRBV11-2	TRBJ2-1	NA	CASRTEGGTVQFF
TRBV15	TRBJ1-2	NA	CATSRDLDGYTF
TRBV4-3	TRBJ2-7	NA	CASSQVGQGYEQYF
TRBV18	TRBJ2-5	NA	CASSTRQETQYF
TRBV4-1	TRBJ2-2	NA	CASSREVGGVSIGELFF
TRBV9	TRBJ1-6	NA	CASSPTWSSPLHF
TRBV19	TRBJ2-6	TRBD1	CASSLLDRGSGANVLTF
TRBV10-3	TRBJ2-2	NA	CAISESRTNTGELFF
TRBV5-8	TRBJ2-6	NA	CASSWRGAGSGANVLTF
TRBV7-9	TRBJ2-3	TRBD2	CASSTGLAGTTDTQYF
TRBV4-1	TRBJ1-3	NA	CASSQPGGTGNTIYF
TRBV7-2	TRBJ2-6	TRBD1	CASSRTGPGANVLTF
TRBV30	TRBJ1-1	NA	CAWSGHPNTEAFF